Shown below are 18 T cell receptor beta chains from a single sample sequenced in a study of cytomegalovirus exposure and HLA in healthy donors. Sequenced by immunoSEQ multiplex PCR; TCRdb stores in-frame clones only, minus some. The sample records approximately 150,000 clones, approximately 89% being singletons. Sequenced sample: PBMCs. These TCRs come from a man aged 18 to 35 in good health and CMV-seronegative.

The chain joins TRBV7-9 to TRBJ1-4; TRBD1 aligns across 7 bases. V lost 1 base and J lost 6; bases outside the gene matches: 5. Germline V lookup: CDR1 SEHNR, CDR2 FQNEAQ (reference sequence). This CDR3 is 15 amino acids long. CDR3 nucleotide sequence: TGTGCCAGCAGCTTAGGACAGGGCTACGATGAAAAACTGTTTTTT. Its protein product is CASSLGQGYDEKLFF. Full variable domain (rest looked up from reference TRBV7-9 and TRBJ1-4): DTGVSQNPRHKITKRGQNVTFRCDPISEHNRLYWYRQTLGQGPEFLTYFQNEAQLEKSRLLSDRFSAERPKGSFSTLEIQRTEQGDSAMYLCASSLGQGYDEKLFFGSGTQLSVL.

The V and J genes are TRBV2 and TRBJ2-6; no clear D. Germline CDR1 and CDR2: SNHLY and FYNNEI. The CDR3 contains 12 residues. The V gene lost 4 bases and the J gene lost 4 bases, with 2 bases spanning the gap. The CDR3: CASSVGANVLTF. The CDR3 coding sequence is TGTGCCAGCAGTGTAGGGGCCAACGTCCTGACTTTC.

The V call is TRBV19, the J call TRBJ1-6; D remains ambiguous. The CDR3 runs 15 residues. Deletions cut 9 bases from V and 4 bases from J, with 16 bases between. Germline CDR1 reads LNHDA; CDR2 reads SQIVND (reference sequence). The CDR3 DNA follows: TGTGCCAGCGAGGGTGTCCCGAGGTATAATTCACCCCTCCACTTT. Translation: CASEGVPRYNSPLHF. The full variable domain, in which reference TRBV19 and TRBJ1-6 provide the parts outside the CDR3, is DGGITQSPKYLFRKEGQNVTLSCEQNLNHDAMYWYRQDPGQGLRLIYYSQIVNDFQKGDIAEGYSVSREKKESFPLTVTSAQKNPTAFYLCASEGVPRYNSPLHFGNGTRLTVT.

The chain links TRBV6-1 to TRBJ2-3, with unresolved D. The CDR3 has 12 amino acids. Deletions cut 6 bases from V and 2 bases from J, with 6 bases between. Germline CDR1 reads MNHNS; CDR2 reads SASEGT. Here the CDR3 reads CASRIYTDTQYF. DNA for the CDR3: TGTGCCAGCAGGATCTACACAGATACGCAGTATTTT.

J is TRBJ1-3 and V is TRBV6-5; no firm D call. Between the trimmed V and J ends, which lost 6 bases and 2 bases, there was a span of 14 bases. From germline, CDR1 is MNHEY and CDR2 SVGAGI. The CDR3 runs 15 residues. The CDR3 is CASRPTRKTGNTIYF. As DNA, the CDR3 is TGTGCCAGCAGACCGACACGTAAAACTGGAAACACCATATATTTT.

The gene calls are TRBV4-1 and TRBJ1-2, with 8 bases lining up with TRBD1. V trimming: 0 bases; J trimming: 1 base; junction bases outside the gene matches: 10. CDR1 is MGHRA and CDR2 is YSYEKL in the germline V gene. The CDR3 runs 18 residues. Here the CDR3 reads CASSQDEGQGALNYGYTF. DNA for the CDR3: TGCGCCAGCAGCCAAGATGAAGGACAGGGCGCTCTTAACTATGGCTACACCTTC.

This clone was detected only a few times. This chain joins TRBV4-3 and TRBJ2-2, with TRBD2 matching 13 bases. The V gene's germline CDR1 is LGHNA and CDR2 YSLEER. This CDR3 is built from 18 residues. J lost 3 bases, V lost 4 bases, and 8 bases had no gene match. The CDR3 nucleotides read TGCGCCAGCAGCCCTAGGACTAGCGGGAGAATGCACACCGGGGAGCTGTTTTTT. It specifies CASSPRTSGRMHTGELFF.

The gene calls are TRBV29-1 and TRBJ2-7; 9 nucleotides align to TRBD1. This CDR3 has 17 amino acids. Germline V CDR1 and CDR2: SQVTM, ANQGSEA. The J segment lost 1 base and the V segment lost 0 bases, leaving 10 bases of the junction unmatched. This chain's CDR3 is CSVEDRRRDRASYEQYF. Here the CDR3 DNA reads TGCAGCGTTGAAGATCGGCGAAGGGACAGGGCTTCCTACGAGCAGTACTTC.

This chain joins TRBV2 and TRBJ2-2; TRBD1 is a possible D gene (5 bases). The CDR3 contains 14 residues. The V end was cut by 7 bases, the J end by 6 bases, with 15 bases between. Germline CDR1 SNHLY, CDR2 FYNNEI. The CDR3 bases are TGTGCCAGCACCCGGAGCCAGGGCCCCGGGGAGCTGTTTTTT. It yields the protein CASTRSQGPGELFF.

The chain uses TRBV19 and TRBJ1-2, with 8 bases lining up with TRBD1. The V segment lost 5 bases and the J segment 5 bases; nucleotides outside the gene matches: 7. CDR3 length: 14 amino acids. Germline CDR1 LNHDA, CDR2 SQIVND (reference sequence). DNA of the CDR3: TGTGCCAGTAGTCCCGCCAGGGGGCTTTATGGCTACACCTTC. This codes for CASSPARGLYGYTF.

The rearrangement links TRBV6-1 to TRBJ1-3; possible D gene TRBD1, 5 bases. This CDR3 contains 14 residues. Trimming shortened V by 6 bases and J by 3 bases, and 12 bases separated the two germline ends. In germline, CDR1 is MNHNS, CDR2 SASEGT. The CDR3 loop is CASRPQGNGNTIYF. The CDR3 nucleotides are TGTGCCAGCAGGCCGCAGGGTAATGGAAACACCATATATTTT.

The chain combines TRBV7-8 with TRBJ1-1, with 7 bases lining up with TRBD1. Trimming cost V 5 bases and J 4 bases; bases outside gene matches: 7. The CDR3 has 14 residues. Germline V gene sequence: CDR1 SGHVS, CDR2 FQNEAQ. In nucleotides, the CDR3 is TGTGCCAGCAGCCCAGACCGGGACAGCACTGAAGCTTTCTTT. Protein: CASSPDRDSTEAFF.

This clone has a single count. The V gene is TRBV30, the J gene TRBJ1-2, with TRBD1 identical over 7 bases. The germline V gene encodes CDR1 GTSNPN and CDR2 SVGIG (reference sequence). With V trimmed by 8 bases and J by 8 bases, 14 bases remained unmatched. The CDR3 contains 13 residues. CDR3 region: CAGNDRAARGYTF. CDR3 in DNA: TGTGCCGGGAATGACAGGGCCGCTAGAGGCTACACCTTC.

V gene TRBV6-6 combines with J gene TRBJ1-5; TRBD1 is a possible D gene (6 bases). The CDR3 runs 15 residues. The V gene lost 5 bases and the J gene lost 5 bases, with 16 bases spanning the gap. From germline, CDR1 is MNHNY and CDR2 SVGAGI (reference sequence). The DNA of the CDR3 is TGTGCCAGCAGTCTCACAGGGAGCCGCGATCAGCCCCAGCATTTT. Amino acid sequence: CASSLTGSRDQPQHF.

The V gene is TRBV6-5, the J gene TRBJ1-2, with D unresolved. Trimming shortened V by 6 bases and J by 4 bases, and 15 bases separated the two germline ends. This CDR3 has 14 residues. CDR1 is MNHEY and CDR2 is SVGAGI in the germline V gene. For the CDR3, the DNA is TGTGCCAGCAGCCCAGGCGGGGTTCTCTATGGCTACACCTTC. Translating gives CASSPGGVLYGYTF.

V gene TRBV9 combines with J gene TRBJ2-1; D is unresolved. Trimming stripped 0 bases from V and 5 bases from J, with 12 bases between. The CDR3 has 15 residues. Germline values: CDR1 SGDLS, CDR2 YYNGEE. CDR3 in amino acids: CASSVALDFDNEQFF. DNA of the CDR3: TGTGCCAGCAGCGTAGCCCTAGATTTCGACAATGAGCAGTTCTTC.

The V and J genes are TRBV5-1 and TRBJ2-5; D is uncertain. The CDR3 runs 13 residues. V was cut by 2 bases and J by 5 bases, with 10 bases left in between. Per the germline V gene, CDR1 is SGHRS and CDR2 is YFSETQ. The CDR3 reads CASSLDSPETQYF. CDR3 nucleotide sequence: TGCGCCAGCAGCTTAGATAGCCCGGAGACCCAGTACTTC.

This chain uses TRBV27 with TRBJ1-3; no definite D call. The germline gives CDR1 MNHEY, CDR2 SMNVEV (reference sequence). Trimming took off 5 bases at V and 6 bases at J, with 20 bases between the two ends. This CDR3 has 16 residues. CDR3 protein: CASSPSFGEEENTIYF. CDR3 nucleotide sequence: TGTGCCAGCAGTCCCTCGTTCGGGGAAGAAGAAAACACCATATATTTT.